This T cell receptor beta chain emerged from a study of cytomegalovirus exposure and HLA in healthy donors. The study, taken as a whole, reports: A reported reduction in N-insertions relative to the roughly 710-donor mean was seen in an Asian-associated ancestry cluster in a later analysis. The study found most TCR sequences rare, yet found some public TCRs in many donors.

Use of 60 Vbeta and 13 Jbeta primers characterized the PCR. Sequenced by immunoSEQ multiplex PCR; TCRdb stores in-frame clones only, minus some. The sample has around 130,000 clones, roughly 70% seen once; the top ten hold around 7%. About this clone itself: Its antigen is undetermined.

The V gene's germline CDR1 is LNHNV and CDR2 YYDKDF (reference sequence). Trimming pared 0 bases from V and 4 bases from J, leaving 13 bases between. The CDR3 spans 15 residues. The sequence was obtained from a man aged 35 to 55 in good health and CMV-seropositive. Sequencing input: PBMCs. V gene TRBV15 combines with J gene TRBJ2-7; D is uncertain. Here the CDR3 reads CATSRDIQNTYEQYF. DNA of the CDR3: TGTGCCACCAGCAGAGATATACAGAACACGTACGAGCAGTACTTC.